This TCR beta chain came from a study of blood T cell repertoires in COVID-19. On the study more broadly: Acute and convalescent COVID-19 specimens originated in the United States, Italy and Spain. From T cells, B-cell-depleted T cells, or PBMCs came the material, which was cDNA or gDNA.

Individuals aged about 18 to 95 years were recruited from 24 US areas. V was trimmed by 2 bases and J by 7 bases, leaving 14 bases between them. Germline CDR1 reads MDHEN; CDR2 reads SYDVKM. The CDR3 is made up of 14 amino acids. The assay was immunoSEQ multiplex PCR, and TCRdb's table has in-frame clones only and misses some. The repertoire holds about 270,000 clones, with 88% as singletons. The sequencing input was PBMCs or T cells enriched from blood (not recorded which). This TCR was recovered from a woman aged 60-75 years in a cohort exposed to, infected with or recovered from COVID-19 (not recorded which). This chain links TRBV28 with TRBJ1-2; D possibly corresponds to TRBD1 (6 bases). CDR3 sequence reads: CASSLGAGAGGYTF. The CDR3 DNA is TGTGCCAGCAGTTTAGGGGCAGGGGCAGGTGGCTACACCTTC.